This record concerns one T cell receptor (beta chain) sequence. Its antigen is unidentified. 13 Jbeta primers and 60 Vbeta primers were used for the PCR. The table came from immunoSEQ multiplex PCR; TCRdb's copy has only in-frame clones and leaves some out. Of approximately 95,000 clones listed, nearly 80% were seen once; the top ten hold 4.1%. As for the donors, each was a healthy bone marrow donor. The germline V and J ends were trimmed by 4 bases and 3 bases, with 10 bases remaining between them. Germline CDR1 reads SGDLS; CDR2 reads YYNGEE. The CDR3 runs 13 residues. This sample is part of a study of cytomegalovirus exposure and HLA in healthy donors. Study-wide findings and caveats: Per a prior analysis, the majority of TCR beta V segments were productive roughly 90% or roughly 30% of the time. In a later analysis, a missense DCLRE1C variant was linked to TCR beta V- and J-gene trimming.

The chain is built from TRBV9 and TRBJ1-1; TRBD1 might be the D (5 bases). Input material: PBMCs. The TCR originated in a woman in her forties in good health and CMV-seropositive. CDR3 region: CASSSQGYTEAFF. The DNA of the CDR3 is TGTGCCAGCAGCTCCCAGGGATACACTGAAGCTTTCTTT.